A selection of T cell receptor beta chains follows, all from one sample in a study of cytotoxic CD8 clonotypes in ibrutinib-treated CLL. The table came from immunoSEQ multiplex PCR; TCRdb's copy has only in-frame clones and leaves some out. The sample carries about 45,000 clones, about 70% recorded once. The input for sequencing was PBMCs, taken after 12 months of ibrutinib treatment. All receptors come from a human donor with chronic lymphocytic leukemia. CDR3s include the opening cysteine and the closing phenylalanine or tryptophan. A D gene is named only where the DNA matches it firmly. Rows give clone size only sometimes, using once, few, many, or a class for an expanded clone.

cdr3_nt,cdr3_aa,cdr3_length,j_call,v_call,clone_size,d_call
TGTGCCACTCGCGGACGGGGACAGGGTAACTACGAGCAGTACTTC,CATRGRGQGNYEQYF,15,TRBJ2-7,TRBV19,few,TRBD1
TGTGCCAGCAGTTCTATTGATAATTCACCCCTCCACTTT,CASSSIDNSPLHF,13,TRBJ1-6,TRBV6-1,many,.
TGTGCCAGCAGCCAAGAGGAACTAGCGGGGGGCACAAGCTCCTACAATGAGCAGTTCTTC,CASSQEELAGGTSSYNEQFF,20,TRBJ2-1,TRBV4-2,.,TRBD2
TGTGCCAGCAGCCAAATTCTAGCCCACTCAGCCCAAGAGACCCAGTACTTC,CASSQILAHSAQETQYF,17,TRBJ2-5,TRBV14,.,.
TGTGCCAGCAGCAAAGATGGCCAGGGCCCCTTTTTAAATCAGCCCCAGCATTTT,CASSKDGQGPFLNQPQHF,18,TRBJ1-5,TRBV21-1,.,.
TGCAGCGTTGAATTAGCGGGACGGGCGTTTCTTGAGCAGTTCTTC,CSVELAGRAFLEQFF,15,TRBJ2-1,TRBV29-1,.,TRBD2
TGTGCCAGCTCACCACGGACAGGGACTTCGAACACTGAAGCTTTCTTT,CASSPRTGTSNTEAFF,16,TRBJ1-1,TRBV18,.,TRBD1
TGTGCCAGCAGTTACTCGGCAGGGGGAAATCAGCCCCAGCATTTT,CASSYSAGGNQPQHF,15,TRBJ1-5,TRBV6-5,.,TRBD1
TGTGCCAGTAGGAGGGGAGGCGCAGATACGCAGTATTTT,CASRRGGADTQYF,13,TRBJ2-3,TRBV19,.,.
TGCGCCAGCAGCTTGGCCAATTTGGGGCTGGAGACCCAGTACTTC,CASSLANLGLETQYF,15,TRBJ2-5,TRBV5-1,.,.
TGCGCCAGCAGCTTGGAGTCTAGCGGGGCGCTGAGGGCCAAAAACATTCAGTACTTC,CASSLESSGALRAKNIQYF,19,TRBJ2-4,TRBV5-1,.,TRBD2
TGTGCCAGCAGCTTTTTACAGGGGGAGAACTATGGCTACACCTTC,CASSFLQGENYGYTF,15,TRBJ1-2,TRBV5-4,.,TRBD1
TGTGCCAGCAGCGTAGGACTTGGGACAGGGGTTTACGAGCAGTACTTC,CASSVGLGTGVYEQYF,16,TRBJ2-7,TRBV9,.,TRBD1
TGTGCCAGCAGTGAAGCTTGGGGAGCGACGGCCTACGAGCAGTACTTC,CASSEAWGATAYEQYF,16,TRBJ2-7,TRBV2,.,.
TGTGCCAGCAGCCCCGGGACTATCAATCAGCCCCAGCATTTT,CASSPGTINQPQHF,14,TRBJ1-5,TRBV7-9,few,.
TGCGCCAGCAGCTTGGAGGGACAGAGCTCCTACAATGAGCAGTTCTTC,CASSLEGQSSYNEQFF,16,TRBJ2-1,TRBV5-1,few,TRBD1
TGTGCCAGCAGTCCAACCCCAACCGGACAGGGACGAGATGAAAAACTGTTTTTT,CASSPTPTGQGRDEKLFF,18,TRBJ1-4,TRBV27,.,TRBD1
TGTGCCAGCAGTTTTATTTTCGGGACAGGGAATCAGCCCCAGCATTTT,CASSFIFGTGNQPQHF,16,TRBJ1-5,TRBV28,.,TRBD1
TGTGCCAGTAGTATACCGGGAGTCTATGGCTACACCTTC,CASSIPGVYGYTF,13,TRBJ1-2,TRBV19,few,.
TGTGCCAGCTCGGCCGTAGGCAAGAACACTGAAGCTTTCTTT,CASSAVGKNTEAFF,14,TRBJ1-1,TRBV18,few,.
TGCGCCAGCAGCCATCCGTGGGTTGACGAGCAGTACTTC,CASSHPWVDEQYF,13,TRBJ2-7,TRBV4-1,.,.
TGTGCCAGCTACAGGGACCCCTACGAGCAGTACTTC,CASYRDPYEQYF,12,TRBJ2-7,TRBV6-6,.,.
TGTGCCAGCAGCAAGGGACAGTCTTATGGCTACACCTTC,CASSKGQSYGYTF,13,TRBJ1-2,TRBV11-2,.,TRBD1
TGCAGTGCTACGAATGAGCAGTTCTTC,CSATNEQFF,9,TRBJ2-1,TRBV20-1,.,.
TGTGCCAGCTCTAACAACCGGGAAATGAACACTGAAGCTTTCTTT,CASSNNREMNTEAFF,15,TRBJ1-1,TRBV18,once,.
TGCGCCAGCAGCCAATCCCGGGACAGGGTGTCCTACGAGCAGTACTTC,CASSQSRDRVSYEQYF,16,TRBJ2-7,TRBV5-1,.,TRBD1
TGTGCCAGCAGCCTAGAACCACTGGGGCAGTTCTTC,CASSLEPLGQFF,12,TRBJ2-1,TRBV7-2,once,.
TGTGCCAGCATCTCGTCGGAGTCTGGGGAGCTGTTTTTT,CASISSESGELFF,13,TRBJ2-2,TRBV27,.,.
TGTGCCAGCAGTTACTCTTCTAGCGGGGGTTACGAGCAGTACTTC,CASSYSSSGGYEQYF,15,TRBJ2-7,TRBV6-5,.,TRBD2
TGTGCCAGCAGCCGCACATCCTACGAGCAGTACTTC,CASSRTSYEQYF,12,TRBJ2-7,TRBV28,.,.
TGCGCCAGCAGCGTCGGGACAGGTTCCTACGAGCAGTACTTC,CASSVGTGSYEQYF,14,TRBJ2-7,TRBV5-1,few,TRBD1
TGTGCCAGCAGCCTTACTATCGGGGGTTACACTGAAGCTTTCTTT,CASSLTIGGYTEAFF,15,TRBJ1-1,TRBV6-5,.,.
TGTGCCAGCAGTGATGGCGGTGTTTCCTACGAGCAGTACTTC,CASSDGGVSYEQYF,14,TRBJ2-7,TRBV6-1,.,.
TGCGCCAGCAGCTGGACCCTGGACGGGGGGGACAATGAGCAGTTCTTC,CASSWTLDGGDNEQFF,16,TRBJ2-1,TRBV5-1,few,TRBD2
TGTGCCAGCCTCAAACGAAAAGGGGGCGCGGATACGCAGTATTTT,CASLKRKGGADTQYF,15,TRBJ2-3,TRBV6-5,few,TRBD1
TGTGCCAGTAGCAACAGGGGTGGCAATCAGCCCCAGCATTTT,CASSNRGGNQPQHF,14,TRBJ1-5,TRBV19,once,TRBD1
TGTGCCAGCAGTGCCGGCATGGGGGCGGCGAACTATGGCTACACCTTC,CASSAGMGAANYGYTF,16,TRBJ1-2,TRBV6-1,few,.
TGTGCCAGCAGCCGTCTTGCAGCGGCCTACGAGCAGTACTTC,CASSRLAAAYEQYF,14,TRBJ2-7,TRBV5-6,.,.
TGTGCTAGCAGCACCGGGACAGGGTTGGGACGAAGCTCCTACAATGAGCAGTTCTTC,CASSTGTGLGRSSYNEQFF,19,TRBJ2-1,TRBV7-7,.,TRBD1
TGTGCCAGCAAGAAGAACTACGAGCAGTACTTC,CASKKNYEQYF,11,TRBJ2-7,TRBV21-1,.,.
TGCGCCAGCAGCCAACGACAGGGTATGGGAGAGACCCAGTACTTC,CASSQRQGMGETQYF,15,TRBJ2-5,TRBV5-1,once,TRBD1
TGTGCCAGCAGGGGACTAGCGGACACAGATACGCAGTATTTT,CASRGLADTDTQYF,14,TRBJ2-3,TRBV2,.,TRBD2
TGTGCCAGCAGTGCTCGGGTACCCAAGCCTGAAGCTTTCTTT,CASSARVPKPEAFF,14,TRBJ1-1,TRBV6-1,.,.
TGCAGCGTCTCTGGGACATACGAGCAGTACTTC,CSVSGTYEQYF,11,TRBJ2-7,TRBV29-1,.,.
TGTGCCAGCAGCGGTGACGGGGGAGGCGCAGATACGCAGTATTTT,CASSGDGGGADTQYF,15,TRBJ2-3,TRBV7-8,once,.
TGTGCCAGCAGTTCTCCAACGGGGATACCTTATAGCAATCAGCCCCAGCATTTT,CASSSPTGIPYSNQPQHF,18,TRBJ1-5,TRBV28,.,.
TGTGCCAGCAGCCCTGGACAGGGGGCTGGAAACACCATATATTTT,CASSPGQGAGNTIYF,15,TRBJ1-3,TRBV11-3,.,TRBD1
TGTGCCAGCAGCCCCGTCGGAAACACCATATATTTT,CASSPVGNTIYF,12,TRBJ1-3,TRBV9,.,.
TGTGCCATCAGTGGGGCCGGCAGCGTCACAGATACGCAGTATTTT,CAISGAGSVTDTQYF,15,TRBJ2-3,TRBV10-3,.,.
TGTGCCAGCAGTCCACATACAACTAATGAAAAACTGTTTTTT,CASSPHTTNEKLFF,14,TRBJ1-4,TRBV7-2,.,.
TGTGCCAGCAGTTGGATAGCGGGGGGCAATTACAATGAGCAGTTCTTC,CASSWIAGGNYNEQFF,16,TRBJ2-1,TRBV6-5,few,TRBD2
TGTGCCAGCAGCCGTTCGGGGGGTAGGGACTATGGCTACACCTTC,CASSRSGGRDYGYTF,15,TRBJ1-2,TRBV7-9,few,.
TGTGCCAGCAGCCTGTACGGGAATTCACCCCTCCACTTT,CASSLYGNSPLHF,13,TRBJ1-6,TRBV7-2,.,.
TGTGCCAGTAGAAACACTGAAGCTTTCTTT,CASRNTEAFF,10,TRBJ1-1,TRBV19,few,.